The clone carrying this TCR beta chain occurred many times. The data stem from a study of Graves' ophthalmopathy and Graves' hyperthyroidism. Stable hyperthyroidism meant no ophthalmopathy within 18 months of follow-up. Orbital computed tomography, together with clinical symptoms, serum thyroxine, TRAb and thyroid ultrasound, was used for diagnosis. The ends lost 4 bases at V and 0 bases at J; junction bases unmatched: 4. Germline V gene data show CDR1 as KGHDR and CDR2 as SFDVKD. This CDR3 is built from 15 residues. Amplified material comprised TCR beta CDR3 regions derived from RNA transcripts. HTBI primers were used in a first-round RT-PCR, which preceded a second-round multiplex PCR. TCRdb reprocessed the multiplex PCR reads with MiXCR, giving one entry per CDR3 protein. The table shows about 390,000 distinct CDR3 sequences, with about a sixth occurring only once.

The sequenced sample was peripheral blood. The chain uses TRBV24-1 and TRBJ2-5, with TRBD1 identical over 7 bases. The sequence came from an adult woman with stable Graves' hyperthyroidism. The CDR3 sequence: CATSERDSYQETQYF. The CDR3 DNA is TGTGCCACCAGTGAACGGGACAGCTACCAAGAGACCCAGTACTTC.